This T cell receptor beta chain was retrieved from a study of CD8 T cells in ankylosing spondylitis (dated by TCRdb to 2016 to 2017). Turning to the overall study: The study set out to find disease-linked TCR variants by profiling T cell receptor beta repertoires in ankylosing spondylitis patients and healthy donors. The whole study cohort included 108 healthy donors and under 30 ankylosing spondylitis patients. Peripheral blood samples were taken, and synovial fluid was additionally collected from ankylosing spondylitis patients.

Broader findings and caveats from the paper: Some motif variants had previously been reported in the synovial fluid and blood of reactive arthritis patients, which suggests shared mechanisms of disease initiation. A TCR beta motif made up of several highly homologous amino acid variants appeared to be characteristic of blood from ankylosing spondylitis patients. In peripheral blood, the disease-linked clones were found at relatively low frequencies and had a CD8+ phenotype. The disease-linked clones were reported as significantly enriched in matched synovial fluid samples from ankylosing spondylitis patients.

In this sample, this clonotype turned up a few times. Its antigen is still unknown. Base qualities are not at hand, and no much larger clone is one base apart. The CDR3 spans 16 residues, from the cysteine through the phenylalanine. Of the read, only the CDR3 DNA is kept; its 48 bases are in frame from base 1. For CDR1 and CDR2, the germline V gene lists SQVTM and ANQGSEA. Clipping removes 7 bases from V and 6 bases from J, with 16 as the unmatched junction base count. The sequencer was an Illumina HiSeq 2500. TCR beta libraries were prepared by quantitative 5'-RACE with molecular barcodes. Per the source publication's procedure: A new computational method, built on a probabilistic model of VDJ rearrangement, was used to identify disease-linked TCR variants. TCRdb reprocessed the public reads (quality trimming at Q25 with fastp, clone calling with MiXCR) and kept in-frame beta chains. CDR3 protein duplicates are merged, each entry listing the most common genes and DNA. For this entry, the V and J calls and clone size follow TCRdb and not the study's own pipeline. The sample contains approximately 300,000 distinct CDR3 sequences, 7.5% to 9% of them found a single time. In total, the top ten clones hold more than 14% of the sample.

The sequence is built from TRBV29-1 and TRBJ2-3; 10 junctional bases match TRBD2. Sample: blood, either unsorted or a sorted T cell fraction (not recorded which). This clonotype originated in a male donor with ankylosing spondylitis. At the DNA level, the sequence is TGCAGCGCGAGCCGGGGCCGAGCGGGAGGGGGCGATACGCAGTATTTT. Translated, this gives CSASRGRAGGGDTQYF.